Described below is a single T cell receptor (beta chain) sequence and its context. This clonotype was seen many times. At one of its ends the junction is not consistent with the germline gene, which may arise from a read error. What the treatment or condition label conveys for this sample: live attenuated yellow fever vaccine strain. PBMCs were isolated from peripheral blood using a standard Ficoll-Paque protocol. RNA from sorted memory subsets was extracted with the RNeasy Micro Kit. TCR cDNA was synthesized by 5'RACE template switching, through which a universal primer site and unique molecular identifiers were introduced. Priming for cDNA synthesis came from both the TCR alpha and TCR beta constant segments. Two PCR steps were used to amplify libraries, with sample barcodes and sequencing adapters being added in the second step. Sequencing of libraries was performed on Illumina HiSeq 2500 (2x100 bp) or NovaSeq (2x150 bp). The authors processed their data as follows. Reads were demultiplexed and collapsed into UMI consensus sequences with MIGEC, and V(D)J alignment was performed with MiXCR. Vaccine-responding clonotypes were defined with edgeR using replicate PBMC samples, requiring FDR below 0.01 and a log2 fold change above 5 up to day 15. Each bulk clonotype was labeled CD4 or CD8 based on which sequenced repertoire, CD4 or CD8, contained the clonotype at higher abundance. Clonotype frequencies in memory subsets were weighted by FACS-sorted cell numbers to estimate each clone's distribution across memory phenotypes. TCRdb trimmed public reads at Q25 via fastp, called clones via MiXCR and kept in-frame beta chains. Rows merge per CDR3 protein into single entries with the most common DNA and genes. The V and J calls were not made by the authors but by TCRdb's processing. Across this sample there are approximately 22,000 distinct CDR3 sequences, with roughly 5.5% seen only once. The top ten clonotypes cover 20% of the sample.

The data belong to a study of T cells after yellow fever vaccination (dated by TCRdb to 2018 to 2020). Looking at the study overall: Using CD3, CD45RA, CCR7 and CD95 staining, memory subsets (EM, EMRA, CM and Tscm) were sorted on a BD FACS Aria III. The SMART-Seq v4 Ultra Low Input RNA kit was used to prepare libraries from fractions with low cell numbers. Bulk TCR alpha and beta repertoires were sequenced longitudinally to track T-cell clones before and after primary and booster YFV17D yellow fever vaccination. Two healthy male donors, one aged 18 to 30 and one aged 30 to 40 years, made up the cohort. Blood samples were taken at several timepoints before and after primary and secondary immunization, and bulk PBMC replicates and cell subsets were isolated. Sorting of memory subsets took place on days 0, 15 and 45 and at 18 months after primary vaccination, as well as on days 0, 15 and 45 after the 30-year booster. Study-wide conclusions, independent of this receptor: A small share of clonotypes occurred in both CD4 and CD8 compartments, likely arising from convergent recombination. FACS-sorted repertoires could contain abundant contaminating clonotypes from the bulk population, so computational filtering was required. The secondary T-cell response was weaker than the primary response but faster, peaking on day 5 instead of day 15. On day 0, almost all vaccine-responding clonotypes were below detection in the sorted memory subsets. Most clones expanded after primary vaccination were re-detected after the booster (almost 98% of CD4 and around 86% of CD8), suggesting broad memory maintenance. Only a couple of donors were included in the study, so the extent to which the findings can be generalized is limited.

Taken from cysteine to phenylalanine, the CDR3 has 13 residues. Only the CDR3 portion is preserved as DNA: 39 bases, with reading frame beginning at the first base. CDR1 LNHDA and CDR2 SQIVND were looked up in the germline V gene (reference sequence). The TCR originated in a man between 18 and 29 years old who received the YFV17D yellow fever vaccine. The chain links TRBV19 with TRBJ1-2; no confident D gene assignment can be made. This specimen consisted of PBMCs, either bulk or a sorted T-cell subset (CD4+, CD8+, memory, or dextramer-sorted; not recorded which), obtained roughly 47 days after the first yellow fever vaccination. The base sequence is TGTGCCAGTAGAATAGGCGGATACTATGGCTACACCTTC. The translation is CASRIGGYYGYTF. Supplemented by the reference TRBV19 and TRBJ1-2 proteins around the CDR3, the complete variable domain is DGGITQSPKYLFRKEGQNVTLSCEQNLNHDAMYWYRQDPGQGLRLIYYSQIVNDFQKGDIAEGYSVSREKKESFPLTVTSAQKNPTAFYLCASRIGGYYGYTFGSGTRLTVV.